The rows below give T cell receptor beta chains drawn from one sample of a study of CD8 T cells in Susac syndrome. One entry per CDR3 protein results from TCRdb running MiXCR on the immunoSEQ multiplex PCR reads. The data contain 200,000 to 250,000 distinct CDR3 sequences, 95% of them seen just once; the ten biggest clones take up around 0.099%. The sample was CD4+ T cells from PBMCs. Receptor source: a human donor with multiple sclerosis. The CDR3 runs from the conserved cysteine through the conserved F or W. A D gene is named only where the DNA matches it firmly. Expanded clones get a size class; other rows say once, few or many, or leave the size out.

>-|TRBD1|TRBJ2-7|TRBV7-3
TGTGCCAGCAGCGCACAGGGGGCGGATTTCGGCGAGCAGTACTTC
CASSAQGADFGEQYF
>-|-|TRBJ1-2|TRBV20-1
TGCAGTGCTGCCGACAGATATAACTATGGCTACACCTTC
CSAADRYNYGYTF
>-|-|TRBJ2-1|TRBV20-1
TGCAGTGCTAGATTAAGGGGGAGAGGATACAATGAGCAGTTCTTC
CSARLRGRGYNEQFF
>-|-|TRBJ1-5|TRBV28
TGTGCCAGCAGTAGCCGCGATCGGCCCCAGCATTTT
CASSSRDRPQHF
>once|TRBD1|TRBJ1-1|TRBV5-4
TGTGCCAGCATCAACAGGGGGACACTCATGAACACTGAAGCTTTCTTT
CASINRGTLMNTEAFF
>-|TRBD2|TRBJ2-1|TRBV29-1
TGCAGCGTCGGACTAGCGGGGACCTTAGGAGAGCAGTTCTTC
CSVGLAGTLGEQFF
>-|-|TRBJ1-4|TRBV4-1
TGCGCCAGCAGCCATGCTGGCGGGGGGGGCTTAAATGAAAAACTGTTTTTT
CASSHAGGGGLNEKLFF
>-|-|TRBJ1-1|TRBV20-1
TGCAGTGCTAGCCTTAACAGGGCGGAGAACACTGAAGCTTTCTTT
CSASLNRAENTEAFF
>-|-|TRBJ2-1|TRBV30
TGTGCCTGGAGTGTACTACGGAGAGTCTACAATGAGCAGTTCTTC
CAWSVLRRVYNEQFF
>-|TRBD2|TRBJ2-1|TRBV28
TGTGCCAGCAGTTCTAGCGGAGCCCCCTCTTCCGGCAATGAGCAGTTCTTC
CASSSSGAPSSGNEQFF
>-|TRBD2|TRBJ2-3|TRBV28
TGTGCCAGCAGCACTAGCGGGGGGGGCACAGATACGCAGTATTTT
CASSTSGGGTDTQYF
>-|TRBD2|TRBJ2-1|TRBV5-6
TGTGCCAGCAGCCCCCTAGCGGGAGTTAGGAATGAGCAGTTCTTC
CASSPLAGVRNEQFF
>-|-|TRBJ2-2|TRBV30
TGTGCCTGGAGAACAGTCACCGGGGAGCTGTTTTTT
CAWRTVTGELFF
>once|TRBD2|TRBJ2-1|TRBV20-1
TGCAGTGCTGGACTACTAGCGGCAGAGCAGTTCTTC
CSAGLLAAEQFF
>-|-|TRBJ2-6|TRBV9
TGTGCCAGCAGCGACAGGGTCCGCTCTGGGGCCAACGTCCTGACTTTC
CASSDRVRSGANVLTF
>-|-|TRBJ2-1|TRBV5-1
TGCGCCAGCAGCTTGCTGGACGGCGAACCCATCAGTATGTTCTTC
CASSLLDGEPISMFF
>-|-|TRBJ1-5|TRBV20-1
TGCAGTGCTAGAGCGGAGGGTACGAGCAATCAGCCCCAGCATTTT
CSARAEGTSNQPQHF
>-|-|TRBJ2-5|TRBV3-1
TGTGCCAGCAGCCAAATGAGGGGTACTCAAGAGACCCAGTACTTC
CASSQMRGTQETQYF
>-|-|TRBJ2-6|TRBV28
TGTGCCGGTGACATAGAAACGAACTCTGGGGCCAACGTCCTGACTTTC
CAGDIETNSGANVLTF
>once|-|TRBJ2-3|TRBV2
TGTGCCAGCAGTGAAGCGAAAAGTTACACAGATACGCAGTATTTT
CASSEAKSYTDTQYF
>-|TRBD1|TRBJ2-1|TRBV12-3/TRBV12-4
TGTGCCAGCAGCCGTGGACAGGGGACGGACCCTAATGAGCAGTTCTTC
CASSRGQGTDPNEQFF
>-|TRBD2|TRBJ2-7|TRBV20-1
TGCAGTGCTAGTAAACTAGCGGGAGTGGGGGAGCAGTACTTC
CSASKLAGVGEQYF
>-|-|TRBJ1-2|TRBV27
TGTGCCAGCGGAACCAGGGTTTGGGGTGGCTACACCTTC
CASGTRVWGGYTF
>few|-|TRBJ1-1|TRBV12-3/TRBV12-4
TGTGCCAGCAGTTGGAAGACTGAAGCTTTCTTT
CASSWKTEAFF
>-|TRBD2|TRBJ2-3|TRBV28
TGTGCCAGCAGGGAAAGCGGGACCCACACAGATACGCAGTATTTT
CASRESGTHTDTQYF
>-|TRBD2|TRBJ2-7|TRBV12-3/TRBV12-4
TGTGCCAGCAGTTCGCGGACTAGCGGGGCCTACGAGCAGTACTTC
CASSSRTSGAYEQYF
>-|-|TRBJ2-5|TRBV6-2/TRBV6-3
TGTGCCAGCAGTTACCATGAGACCCAGTACTTC
CASSYHETQYF
>-|-|TRBJ2-1|TRBV12-3/TRBV12-4
TGTGCCAGCAGTCTGGAGCTCTCCTACAATGAGCAGTTCTTC
CASSLELSYNEQFF
>-|-|TRBJ1-5|TRBV5-6
TGTGCCAGCAGCTTGCGGGTCGGAGGATCGAGCAATCAGCCCCAGCATTTT
CASSLRVGGSSNQPQHF
>-|-|TRBJ2-5|TRBV29-1
TGCAGCGTAGGGCAGGGGGAGACCCAGTACTTC
CSVGQGETQYF
>-|-|TRBJ1-2|TRBV18
TGTGCCAGCTCACCAGGGGTAGGCGGTGATGGCTACACCTTC
CASSPGVGGDGYTF
>once|-|TRBJ2-7|TRBV12-3/TRBV12-4
TGTGCCAGCAGTCCCGTGGGGGACGAGCAGTACTTC
CASSPVGDEQYF
>-|TRBD1|TRBJ1-4|TRBV19
TGTGCCAGTAGTCAACAGGGGGGTGAAAAACTGTTTTTT
CASSQQGGEKLFF
>-|-|TRBJ1-5|TRBV20-1
TGCAGTGCTAGAGGAATCCCCGGAGAGCCCCAGCATTTT
CSARGIPGEPQHF
>-|-|TRBJ2-7|TRBV2
TGTGCCAGCACCCAAAGGGATTACGAGCAGTACTTC
CASTQRDYEQYF
>once|TRBD1|TRBJ1-1|TRBV4-1
TGCGCCAGCAGCCACGTAGACAGGGTTGAAGCTTTCTTT
CASSHVDRVEAFF
>once|-|TRBJ2-5|TRBV20-1
TGCAGTGCTAGACTAGTTAGTCAAGAGACCCAGTACTTC
CSARLVSQETQYF
>-|TRBD2|TRBJ2-3|TRBV28
TGTGCCAGCAGTCTACTAGCGGGAGGCCGCACAGATACGCAGTATTTT
CASSLLAGGRTDTQYF
>-|-|TRBJ2-1|TRBV11-2
TGTGCCAGCAGCTTAGACGGGCCCTACAATGAGCAGTTCTTC
CASSLDGPYNEQFF
>once|TRBD1|TRBJ1-2|TRBV5-4
TGTGCCAGCAGCTCGCCAGGGACAGGCTCGAGCTATGGCTACACCTTC
CASSSPGTGSSYGYTF
>-|TRBD1|TRBJ2-1|TRBV7-9
TGTGCCAGCAGTTCCCGCTCCGGGACAGGGATGGTCAATGAGCAGTTCTTC
CASSSRSGTGMVNEQFF
>-|-|TRBJ1-2|TRBV18
TGTGCCAGCTCACCCCGTTGGGGCAAGACCTATGGCTACACCTTC
CASSPRWGKTYGYTF
>-|-|TRBJ2-7|TRBV18
TGTGCCAGCTCACCAGTCATGGGTTTAACCACCTACGAGCAGTACTTC
CASSPVMGLTTYEQYF
>-|TRBD1|TRBJ2-3|TRBV7-2
TGTGCCAGCAGCCCTACAGGGGTACGCACAGATACGCAGTATTTT
CASSPTGVRTDTQYF
>-|TRBD2|TRBJ2-1|TRBV6-9
TGTGCCAGCAGGTCACTAGCGGGAGGGCCGGGTGAGCAGTTCTTC
CASRSLAGGPGEQFF
>once|TRBD1|TRBJ2-2|TRBV9
TGTGCCAGCAGCGGGACAGGGGGCACCGGGGAGCTGTTTTTT
CASSGTGGTGELFF
>-|TRBD1|TRBJ1-2|TRBV12-3/TRBV12-4
TGTGCCAGCAGTTGGACAGGGGGTGTTAACTATGGCTACACCTTC
CASSWTGGVNYGYTF
>-|-|TRBJ1-2|TRBV12-3/TRBV12-4
TGTGCCAGCAGCCTCCGGGGCGCCTATGGCTACACCTTC
CASSLRGAYGYTF
>-|-|TRBJ2-2|TRBV9
TGTGCCAGCAGCCCGGGGGCCCGGAACACCGGGGAGCTGTTTTTT
CASSPGARNTGELFF
>-|TRBD2|TRBJ2-2|TRBV4-1
TGCGCCAGCAGCCAAGACAAGGGCGAACTAGCGCGAAGTGCCGGGGAGCTGTTTTTT
CASSQDKGELARSAGELFF
>-|TRBD1|TRBJ1-5|TRBV28
TGTGCCAGCAGTTCTCCGGGACAGGGACGAGGTCAGCCCCAGCATTTT
CASSSPGQGRGQPQHF
>-|-|TRBJ2-3|TRBV7-2
TGTGCCAGCAGCTTAGAGGTCGGGCCCAAGTATTTT
CASSLEVGPKYF
>-|-|TRBJ1-4|TRBV11-2
TGTGCCAGCAGCTTATTACAGGCTGCAACTAATGAAAAACTGTTTTTT
CASSLLQAATNEKLFF
>-|-|TRBJ1-2|TRBV27
TGTGCCAGCAGTCGTACGGACAGCTATGGCTACACCTTC
CASSRTDSYGYTF
>-|-|TRBJ2-3|TRBV14
TGTGCCAGCAGCCAAGTCAACTCAGGAGATACGCAGTATTTT
CASSQVNSGDTQYF
>-|TRBD1|TRBJ2-5|TRBV9
TGTGCCAGCAGCGCTTCCCCGGGACAGGGGTCGGAGACCCAGTACTTC
CASSASPGQGSETQYF
>-|TRBD2|TRBJ2-1|TRBV3-1
TGTGCCAGCAGCCTCCGGACTAGCGGGAGAGAAGAGCAGTTCTTC
CASSLRTSGREEQFF